The source of this T cell receptor beta chain is a study of cytomegalovirus exposure and HLA in healthy donors. The PCR used 60 Vbeta and 13 Jbeta primers. TCRdb keeps only in-frame clones here, not all; method: immunoSEQ multiplex PCR. Here the sample spans 150,000 to 200,000 clones, roughly four fifths being singletons. J gave up 3 bases and V 8 bases, and 1 base lay outside the gene matches. The CDR3 is made up of 12 amino acids. CDR1 is MDHEN, CDR2 SYDVKM, per germline. This receptor was taken from a woman in her thirties or forties in good health and CMV-seronegative. Sequenced: PBMCs. This chain uses TRBV28 with TRBJ1-1; 9 nucleotides line up with TRBD1. The DNA of the CDR3 is TGTGCCAGCCGGACAGGGGACACTGAAGCTTTCTTT. Translating gives CASRTGDTEAFF.